Listed here are 22 T cell receptor beta chains from one sample, sequenced in a study of blood T cell repertoires in COVID-19. Sequenced by immunoSEQ multiplex PCR; TCRdb stores in-frame clones only, minus some. Among around 130,000 clones listed, 84% were seen once. The specimen was PBMCs or T cells enriched from blood (not recorded which). The receptors derive from a man in his forties with acute COVID-19.

The chain is built from TRBV18 and TRBJ1-5; D is possibly TRBD1 (5 bases). Per the germline V gene, CDR1 is KGHSH and CDR2 is LQKENI. The V gene lost 1 base and the J gene lost 7 bases, with 11 bases spanning the gap. CDR3 length equals 14 residues. The CDR3 is CASSPLGEDQPQHF. For the CDR3, the DNA is TGTGCCAGCTCACCACTAGGGGAAGACCAGCCCCAGCATTTT. Full variable domain (rest looked up from reference TRBV18 and TRBJ1-5): NAGVMQNPRHLVRRRGQEARLRCSPMKGHSHVYWYRQLPEEGLKFMVYLQKENIIDESGMPKERFSAEFPKEGPSILRIQQVVRGDSAAYFCASSPLGEDQPQHFGDGTRLSIL.

The chain recombines TRBV6-5 with TRBJ1-1; 7 nucleotides agree with TRBD1. The V segment lost 6 bases and the J segment 2 bases; nucleotides outside the gene matches: 6. The length of the CDR3 is 14 residues. CDR1 is MNHEY and CDR2 is SVGAGI in the germline V gene. CDR3 in amino acids: CASSLGQINTEAFF. As DNA, the CDR3 is TGTGCCAGCAGCCTGGGACAGATTAACACTGAAGCTTTCTTT.

The rearrangement links TRBV11-2 to TRBJ1-6; 7 bases are shared with TRBD1. The CDR3 covers 14 residues. Trimming took 7 bases from V and 12 from J; bases not matched to a gene: 12. The V gene's germline CDR1 is SGHAT and CDR2 FQNNGV. The CDR3 sequence: CASTKGTAHGPLHF. The CDR3 coding sequence is TGTGCCAGCACCAAGGGGACAGCGCATGGACCCCTCCACTTT.

The genes are TRBV7-2 and TRBJ2-3; 7 bases fit TRBD2. Germline loops: CDR1 SGHTA, CDR2 FQGNSA. The J segment lost 5 bases and the V segment lost 4 bases, leaving 9 bases of the junction unmatched. CDR3 length: 15 amino acids. CDR3 residues: CASSSWGGPGDTQYF. The CDR3 region has the DNA TGTGCCAGCAGCTCCTGGGGAGGGCCAGGAGATACGCAGTATTTT.

This clone was seen only a few times. The V call is TRBV6-5, the J call TRBJ1-2; D may be TRBD1 (5 bases). Germline CDR1 MNHEY, CDR2 SVGAGI. This CDR3 comprises 15 residues. V shed 3 bases and J shed 4 bases, with 15 bases lying between them. CDR3 region: CASSYYPGGIYGYTF. CDR3 nucleotide sequence: TGTGCCAGCAGTTATTATCCCGGGGGGATCTATGGCTACACCTTC.

Concerning this clone itself: This same CDR3 is encoded by further DNA sequences in the sample. The chain joins TRBV7-2 to TRBJ1-5; 8 nucleotides agree with TRBD1. The CDR3 runs to 15 residues. Unmatched junction bases numbered 1, after V lost 2 bases and J lost 1 base. CDR1 and CDR2 (germline): SGHTA, FQGNSA. The CDR3 nucleotides are TGTGCCAGCAGCTTAACAGGGGGGAGCAATCAGCCCCAGCATTTT. It codes for CASSLTGGSNQPQHF.

This chain uses TRBV6-5 with TRBJ1-5; D remains ambiguous. CDR3 size: 12 residues. Per germline, CDR1 MNHEY and CDR2 SVGAGI. V lost 2 bases to trimming and J lost 11 bases, with 10 bases between them. CDR3 loop: CASSYETMTQHF. The CDR3 DNA reads TGTGCCAGCAGTTACGAGACTATGACCCAGCATTTT.

J is TRBJ1-4 and V is TRBV7-9; no definite D call. The germline V gene has CDR1 SEHNR and CDR2 FQNEAQ (reference sequence). V lost 3 bases to trimming and J lost 8 bases, with 10 bases between them. The CDR3 is 13 residues long. The CDR3 is CASSLWGEEKLFF. In nucleotides, the CDR3 is TGTGCCAGCAGCTTGTGGGGAGAGGAAAAACTGTTTTTT. Full variable domain (outside the CDR3, taken from reference TRBV7-9 and TRBJ1-4): DTGVSQNPRHKITKRGQNVTFRCDPISEHNRLYWYRQTLGQGPEFLTYFQNEAQLEKSRLLSDRFSAERPKGSFSTLEIQRTEQGDSAMYLCASSLWGEEKLFFGSGTQLSVL.

The chain couples TRBV29-1 to TRBJ2-1; TRBD1 matches at 7 bases. Trimming took 6 bases from V and 5 from J; bases not matched to a gene: 10. The CDR3 is made up of 14 amino acids. Germline V gives CDR1 SQVTM, CDR2 ANQGSEA. The CDR3 loop is CSVPWGTVDNEQFF. The CDR3 nucleotides read TGCAGCGTCCCCTGGGGGACAGTGGACAATGAGCAGTTCTTC.

The genes are TRBV29-1 and TRBJ1-2, with D perhaps TRBD1 (5 bases). Germline loops: CDR1 SQVTM, CDR2 ANQGSEA. V dropped 3 bases and J dropped 6 bases, with 11 bases sitting between them. The CDR3 runs to 12 residues. CDR3: CSVEGREDGYTF. CDR3 DNA sequence: TGCAGCGTTGAGGGCAGGGAAGATGGCTACACCTTC. Variable domain in full (rest from reference TRBV29-1 and TRBJ1-2): SAVISQKPSRDICQRGTSLTIQCQVDSQVTMMFWYRQQPGQSLTLIATANQGSEATYESGFVIDKFPISRPNLTFSTLTVSNMSPEDSSIYLCSVEGREDGYTFGSGTRLTVV.

The J gene is TRBJ1-1, the V gene TRBV10-3; D possibly corresponds to TRBD1 (6 bases). Trimming took off 11 bases at V and 1 base at J, with 8 bases between the two ends. CDR1 is ENHRY and CDR2 is SYGVKD in the germline V gene. CDR3 size: 11 residues. The CDR3 loop reads CAVQGNTEAFF. The CDR3 nucleotides read TGTGCCGTACAGGGGAACACTGAAGCTTTCTTT.

The chain recombines TRBV7-9 with TRBJ1-1; D possibly corresponds to TRBD1 (6 bases). The germline gives CDR1 SEHNR, CDR2 FQNEAQ (reference sequence). Trimming shortened V by 6 bases and J by 3 bases, and 11 bases separated the two germline ends. This CDR3 comprises 13 residues. In DNA, the CDR3 is TGTGCCAGCAGTTGGGGGCTTTACACTGAAGCTTTCTTT. This encodes CASSWGLYTEAFF.

The chain employs TRBV9 and TRBJ2-3; 9 bases match TRBD2. V shed 0 bases and J 4 bases; nucleotides not matched to a gene: 6. There are 16 residues in the CDR3. Germline V gene sequence: CDR1 SGDLS, CDR2 YYNGEE. CDR3 DNA: TGTGCCAGCAGCGTAGGGGCGGGAGGGGGCCCAGATACGCAGTATTTT. Translated, it gives CASSVGAGGGPDTQYF.

This chain connects TRBV6-5 to TRBJ1-1, with 8 bases lining up with TRBD1. The V gene's germline CDR1 is MNHEY and CDR2 SVGAGI. V shed 8 bases, J shed 4 bases, and the junction held 6 bases outside the gene matches. The CDR3 contains 13 residues. The CDR3 here is CASPPTGGTEAFF. The CDR3 DNA reads TGTGCCAGCCCCCCCACAGGGGGCACTGAAGCTTTCTTT.

The count of this clone is one. The chain employs TRBV7-6 and TRBJ1-1, with 8 positions matching TRBD1. After removal of 2 bases from V and 5 bases from J, the junction contained 16 bases not matched to a gene. The CDR3 is made up of 18 amino acids. The germline V gene has CDR1 SGHVS and CDR2 FNYEAQ. The CDR3 DNA follows: TGTGCCAGCAGCTTAAGTGGTGTCAGGGGGCGATCGATGACTGAAGCTTTCTTT. Translation: CASSLSGVRGRSMTEAFF. The whole variable domain, filled in from reference TRBV7-6 and TRBJ1-1, reads GAGVSQSPRYKVTKRGQDVALRCDPISGHVSLYWYRQALGQGPEFLTYFNYEAQQDKSGLPNDRFSAERPEGSISTLTIQRTEQRDSAMYRCASSLSGVRGRSMTEAFFGQGTRLTVV.

This sequence joins TRBV7-8 and TRBJ2-1; D is perhaps TRBD2 (5 bases). V was clipped by 2 bases and J by 13 bases, with 18 bases between them. The CDR3 consists of 14 residues. Germline loops: CDR1 SGHVS, CDR2 FQNEAQ. CDR3 amino acids: CASSLSSPSRIQFF. The CDR3 DNA sequence: TGTGCCAGCAGCTTATCCTCGCCTAGCAGAATTCAGTTCTTC.

The chain employs TRBV4-1 and TRBJ1-5, with a possible D match to TRBD1 (5 bases). Trimming removed 0 bases from V and 2 bases from J, with 11 bases in between. This CDR3 is 16 amino acids long. Germline V gene lookup returns CDR1 MGHRA and CDR2 YSYEKL. The CDR3 protein is CASSQEGGARNQPQHF. CDR3 coding DNA: TGCGCCAGCAGCCAAGAAGGAGGGGCGCGCAATCAGCCCCAGCATTTT.

The chain links TRBV7-9 to TRBJ2-5; D call uncertain. In germline, CDR1 is SEHNR, CDR2 FQNEAQ (reference sequence). The CDR3 is 14 residues long. The V and J ends lost 0 bases and 2 bases respectively, with 7 bases between them. This CDR3 is CASSLAIRQETQYF. The CDR3 region has the DNA TGTGCCAGCAGCTTAGCAATCAGGCAAGAGACCCAGTACTTC. Combining the CDR3 with reference TRBV7-9 and TRBJ2-5 gives the whole variable domain DTGVSQNPRHKITKRGQNVTFRCDPISEHNRLYWYRQTLGQGPEFLTYFQNEAQLEKSRLLSDRFSAERPKGSFSTLEIQRTEQGDSAMYLCASSLAIRQETQYFGPGTRLLVL.

This chain connects TRBV29-1 to TRBJ2-7; D may be TRBD1 (5 bases). Germline V gene data show CDR1 as SQVTM and CDR2 as ANQGSEA. The CDR3 is made up of 11 amino acids. Between the trimmed V and J ends, which lost 3 bases and 2 bases, there was a span of 5 bases. The CDR3 bases are TGCAGCGTTGAGACAGCCTACGAGCAGTACTTC. This codes for CSVETAYEQYF.

This clone showed up just once. The V call is TRBV2, the J call TRBJ2-3; 10 bases are a match to TRBD1. Per germline, CDR1 SNHLY and CDR2 FYNNEI. The V segment lost 8 bases and the J segment 4 bases; nucleotides outside the gene matches: 3. The CDR3 extends over 13 amino acids. This chain's CDR3 is CASGTGVADTQYF. The CDR3 DNA sequence: TGTGCCAGCGGGACAGGGGTAGCAGATACGCAGTATTTT.

This chain joins TRBV28 and TRBJ2-5; D is unclear. There are 12 residues in the CDR3. From germline, CDR1 is MDHEN and CDR2 SYDVKM. V dropped 6 bases and J dropped 1 base, with 6 bases sitting between them. CDR3 DNA sequence: TGTGCCAGCAGCCTACCCCAAGAGACCCAGTACTTC. Encoded protein: CASSLPQETQYF.

With respect to this clone: Distinct nucleotide sequences in the sample also encode this CDR3. The chain has TRBV5-1 and TRBJ1-1; tentative D call: TRBD1 (6 bases). This CDR3 spans 15 amino acids. V lost 0 bases and J 4 bases, leaving 13 bases between the germline ends. Germline CDR1 and CDR2: SGHRS and YFSETQ. The CDR3 bases are TGCGCCAGCAGCTTGGACGGGACACCAGGCACTGAAGCTTTCTTT. Amino acid sequence: CASSLDGTPGTEAFF.